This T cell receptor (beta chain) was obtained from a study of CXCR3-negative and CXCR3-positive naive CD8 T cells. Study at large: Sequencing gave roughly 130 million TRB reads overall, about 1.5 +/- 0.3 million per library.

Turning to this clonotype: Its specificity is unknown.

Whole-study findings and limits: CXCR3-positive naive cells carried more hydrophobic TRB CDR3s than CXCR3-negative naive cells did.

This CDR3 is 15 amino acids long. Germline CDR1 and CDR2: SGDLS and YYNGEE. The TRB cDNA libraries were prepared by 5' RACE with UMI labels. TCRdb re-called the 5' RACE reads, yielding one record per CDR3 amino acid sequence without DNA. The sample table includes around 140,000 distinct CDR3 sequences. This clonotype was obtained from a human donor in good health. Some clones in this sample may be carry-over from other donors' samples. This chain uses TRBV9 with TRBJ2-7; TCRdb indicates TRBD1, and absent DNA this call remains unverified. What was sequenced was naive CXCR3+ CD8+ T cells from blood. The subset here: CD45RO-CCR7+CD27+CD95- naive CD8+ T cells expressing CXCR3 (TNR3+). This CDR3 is CASSVVPGPADEPYF.